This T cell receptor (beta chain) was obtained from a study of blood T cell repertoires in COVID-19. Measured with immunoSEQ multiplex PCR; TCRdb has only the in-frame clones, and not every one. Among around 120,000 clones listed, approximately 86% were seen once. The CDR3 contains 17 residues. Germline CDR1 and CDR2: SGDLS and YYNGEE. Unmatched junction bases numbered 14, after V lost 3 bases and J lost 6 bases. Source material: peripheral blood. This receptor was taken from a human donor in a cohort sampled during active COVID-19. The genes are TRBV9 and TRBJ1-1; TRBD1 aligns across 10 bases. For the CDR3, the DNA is TGTGCCAGCAGCGCCCGACAGGGGGCAGGAGTTAGCCCTGAAGCTTTCTTT. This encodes CASSARQGAGVSPEAFF.